This T cell receptor beta chain is from a study of blood T cell repertoires in COVID-19. Study in general: Spain, Italy and the United States supplied samples that represented acute and convalescent COVID-19.

CDR1 is LGHNT and CDR2 is FRNRAP in the germline V gene. The CDR3 spans 14 residues. How the authors handled the data: Researchers report that nucleated cell counts were estimated from reference gene primer amplification. Generated by immunoSEQ multiplex PCR, the TCRdb table keeps only in-frame clones and is missing some. V and J calls and clone size are as listed in that table; D and trimming were resolved from the DNA. The sample includes 95,000 to 100,000 clones, roughly 89% seen only once; the top ten take around 4.2%. This sequence originates from a human donor with COVID-19, enrolled during active disease. The donor label of this sample is uncertain. J is TRBJ2-2 and V is TRBV12-5, with 8 bases matching TRBD1. Sequenced input: peripheral blood. CDR3: CAIGQGGWTGELFF. CDR3 bases: TGTGCCATCGGACAGGGAGGTTGGACCGGGGAGCTGTTTTTT.